The present TCR beta chain was sequenced within a study of blood T cell repertoires in COVID-19. Original methodology: Counts of nucleated cells, estimated from reference gene primer amplification, were obtained. This table comes from immunoSEQ multiplex PCR, and its TCRdb copy is limited to in-frame clones, with some not included. D and trimming were read from the DNA, whereas the V and J calls and clone size are those reported in that table. The sample lists some 180,000 clones, 88% occurring once. Germline trimming cut 4 bases from V and 7 bases from J; bases unmatched to any gene: 9. This CDR3 contains 15 residues. Germline CDR1 reads MDHEN; CDR2 reads SYDVKM.

The receptor comes from a man between 35 and 55 years old with active or convalescent COVID-19. The sample taken for sequencing was peripheral blood. This chain joins TRBV28 and TRBJ1-2; TRBD1 matches at 10 bases. CDR3 sequence: CASSSWTGGRGGYTF. CDR3 nucleotides: TGTGCCAGCAGTTCTTGGACAGGGGGGAGAGGTGGCTACACCTTC.